This T cell receptor (beta chain) originates from a study of graft-versus-host responses after intestinal transplantation. Germline assignment: CDR1 SGHRS and CDR2 YFSETQ. The CDR3 spans 15 residues. The V gene end was trimmed by 1 base and the J gene end by 5 bases; junction bases not matched to a gene: 8. Some clones are missing from TCRdb's copy, which holds only in-frame ones; the method was immunoSEQ multiplex PCR. Here the sample spans some 13,000 clones, 80% to 90% being singletons. The receptor comes from a human patient who received an intestinal transplant, so some T cells may come from the graft donor. Sequencing was performed on PBMCs, taken after intestinal transplantation. The chain recombines TRBV5-1 with TRBJ2-7, with TRBD2 matching over 8 bases. The CDR3 region is CASSLRVAGLHEQYF. CDR3 nucleotides: TGCGCCAGCAGCTTGAGGGTAGCGGGATTACACGAGCAGTACTTC. Combining the CDR3 with reference TRBV5-1 and TRBJ2-7 gives the whole variable domain KAGVTQTPRYLIKTRGQQVTLSCSPISGHRSVSWYQQTPGQGLQFLFEYFSETQRNKGNFPGRFSGRQFSNSRSEMNVSTLELGDSALYLCASSLRVAGLHEQYFGPGTRLTVT.